This entry features one T cell receptor beta chain sequence. The sample originates from a study of CD8 T cells in Susac syndrome. Germline V lookup: CDR1 SQVTM, CDR2 ANQGSEA. The CDR3 sequence is 12 residues long. Trimming at V came to 2 bases and at J to 13 bases, leaving 10 bases not matched to a gene. Random hexamers served to reverse transcribe roughly 0.5 to 1 ug RNA. TCRdb itself ran the immunoSEQ multiplex PCR reads through MiXCR, one entry per CDR3 protein. The table records 180,000 or so distinct CDR3 sequences, about 95% of them present only once. The V call is TRBV29-1, the J call TRBJ1-2; 7 nucleotides align to TRBD1. The specimen sequenced was CD4+ T cells from PBMCs. The clonotype originates from a human donor with Susac syndrome. The CDR3 region is CSVERRGSPSTF. The DNA for the CDR3 is TGCAGCGTTGAACGCAGGGGGTCACCTTCCACCTTC.